Below are 20 T cell receptor beta chains sequenced from a single sample in a study of shared clonotypes between healthy human individuals (TCRdb year 2020). Libraries were constructed by the immunoSEQ multiplex PCR assay. This is the immuneACCESS table as TCRdb keeps it, with only in-frame sequences that have V and J called. A part of the clones is gone; compared with another copy, unresolved V genes explain less than half, and the rest is unexplained. This sample gives about 2.4 million clones in total; roughly 93% of them show up just once. The ten biggest clones cover around 0.4% of the sample. Sequencing input: naive CD4+ T cells from PBMCs. The sample's cell subset or site, from its label and the paper: CD45RA+ positively selected. The receptors originated from a man younger than 35 in good health. Some clones in this sample may be carry-over from other donors' samples.

V and J are TRBV2 and TRBJ2-2; D ambiguous. V lost 3 bases and J lost 8, with 10 bases in between. This CDR3 has 13 residues. The germline V gene encodes CDR1 SNHLY and CDR2 FYNNEI. The CDR3 coding sequence is TGTGCCAGCAGTGAGCACCCTTTTGGGGAGCTGTTTTTT. Encoded protein: CASSEHPFGELFF.

V and J are TRBV7-2 and TRBJ1-2; tentatively, D is TRBD1 (5 bases). Germline V gives CDR1 SGHTA, CDR2 FQGNSA. V lost 4 bases to trimming and J lost 7 bases, with 13 bases between them. This CDR3 is built from 13 residues. The CDR3 reads CASSSGQTGGYTF. The CDR3 DNA sequence: TGTGCCAGCAGCTCAGGACAAACCGGTGGCTACACCTTC.

This rearrangement joins TRBV29-1 to TRBJ1-3; no clear D gene. Germline CDR1 is SQVTM and CDR2 is ANQGSEA. The CDR3 covers 11 residues. V lost 3 bases, J lost 9 bases, and 9 bases lay in between. The CDR3 spells CSVEELSTIYF. The CDR3, as DNA: TGCAGCGTTGAGGAGTTAAGCACCATATATTTT.

This chain links TRBV6-6 with TRBJ2-7; D might be TRBD1 or TRBD2, each matching 5 bases. Germline V gives CDR1 MNHNY, CDR2 SVGAGI (reference sequence). Trimming cost V 4 bases and J 12 bases, with 25 bases left between them. The CDR3 is 15 residues long. This CDR3 is CASSFDRTGRLDWYF. The CDR3 DNA reads as TGTGCCAGCAGTTTCGACAGAACGGGACGCCTGGATTGGTACTTC.

The gene calls are TRBV6-5 and TRBJ2-7, with D maybe TRBD2 (5 bases). Trimming left V 6 bases short and J 1 base short, with 16 bases between. The CDR3 covers 15 residues. The germline CDR1 and CDR2 sequences are MNHEY and SVGAGI. Here the CDR3 DNA reads TGTGCCAGCAGCCCGGTTGGAGCGGTTTCCTACGAGCAGTACTTC. This gives the protein CASSPVGAVSYEQYF.

The chain employs TRBV7-9 and TRBJ1-4; tentative D call: TRBD1 (6 bases). The CDR3 is made up of 13 amino acids. V was pared by 7 bases and J by 4 bases, with 10 bases between. Germline V gene data show CDR1 as SEHNR and CDR2 as FQNEAQ (reference sequence). CDR3 loop: CASNRVDNEKLFF. CDR3 DNA: TGTGCCAGCAACAGGGTCGATAATGAAAAACTGTTTTTT.

The chain joins TRBV7-8 to TRBJ1-4; 11 bases line up with TRBD1. Germline-derived CDR1 and CDR2 are SGHVS and FQNEAQ. CDR3 size: 19 residues. J lost 5 bases, V lost 5 bases, and 16 bases had no gene match. CDR3 region: CASSLRTGGPVSQNEKLFF. The CDR3, as DNA: TGTGCCAGCAGCCTCAGGACAGGGGGCCCGGTGAGCCAGAATGAAAAACTGTTTTTT.

V gene TRBV4-1 combines with J gene TRBJ2-3, with TRBD2 identical over 8 bases. Germline V gene sequence: CDR1 MGHRA, CDR2 YSYEKL. This CDR3 comprises 17 residues. Trimming took 3 bases from V and 4 from J; bases not matched to a gene: 12. CDR3 sequence reads: CASSHGRRAGAPDTQYF. CDR3 DNA sequence: TGCGCCAGCAGCCACGGACGACGAGCGGGAGCCCCAGATACGCAGTATTTT.

The chain joins TRBV6-6 to TRBJ2-3; possible D gene TRBD2, 5 bases. This CDR3 is built from 11 residues. The germline gives CDR1 MNHNY, CDR2 SVGAGI (reference sequence). Trimming shortened V by 10 bases and J by 3 bases, and 8 bases separated the two germline ends. The CDR3 reads CATSGTDTQYF. For the CDR3, the DNA is TGTGCCACCAGCGGAACAGATACGCAGTATTTT.

The CDR3 loop reads CASSLAGTGSAGELFF. DNA of the CDR3: TGTGCCAGCAGCTTGGCCGGGACAGGGAGTGCCGGGGAGCTGTTTTTT. This chain connects TRBV7-9 to TRBJ2-2, with 9 bases matching TRBD1. The ends lost 3 bases at V and 6 bases at J; junction bases unmatched: 8. This CDR3 contains 16 residues. Germline V CDR1 and CDR2: SEHNR, FQNEAQ (reference sequence).

The gene calls are TRBV7-2 and TRBJ2-2; no clear D gene. Germline CDR1 reads SGHTA; CDR2 reads FQGNSA. The V and J ends lost 8 bases and 2 bases respectively, with 12 bases between them. This CDR3 has 14 amino acids. CDR3 in DNA: TGTGCCAGCGGTCGCGGACCAAACACCGGGGAGCTGTTTTTT. It translates to CASGRGPNTGELFF.

The J gene is TRBJ1-4, the V gene TRBV5-4; 9 bases agree with TRBD1. J lost 8 bases, V lost 4 bases, and 12 bases had no gene match. This CDR3 is built from 16 residues. Per germline, CDR1 SGHNT and CDR2 YYREEE (reference sequence). The chain's CDR3 is CASSQASDRGSEKLFF. DNA of the CDR3: TGTGCCAGCAGCCAAGCCTCCGACAGGGGGAGCGAAAAACTGTTTTTT.

Of note for this clone: Other DNA sequences in the same sample also yield this CDR3. This chain joins TRBV9 and TRBJ2-1; D possibly uses TRBD1 or TRBD2 (5 bases each). This CDR3 comprises 15 residues. Per germline, CDR1 SGDLS and CDR2 YYNGEE. Between the trimmed V and J ends, which lost 0 bases and 4 bases, there was a span of 11 bases. The CDR3 region is CASSVGGASYNEQFF. The CDR3, as DNA: TGTGCCAGCAGCGTAGGAGGGGCCTCGTACAATGAGCAGTTCTTC. Full variable domain (outside the CDR3, taken from reference TRBV9 and TRBJ2-1): DSGVTQTPKHLITATGQRVTLRCSPRSGDLSVYWYQQSLDQGLQFLIQYYNGEERAKGNILERFSAQQFPDLHSELNLSSLELGDSALYFCASSVGGASYNEQFFGPGTRLTVL.

The chain combines TRBV30 with TRBJ2-2; either TRBD1 or TRBD2 may supply D (5 bases each). The CDR3 runs to 14 residues. Germline lookup yields CDR1 GTSNPN and CDR2 SVGIG (reference sequence). Trimming removed 0 bases from V and 6 bases from J, with 11 bases in between. The CDR3 DNA reads TGTGCCTGGAGTGTGGGGGTTGGAGCCGGGGAGCTGTTTTTT. Translated: CAWSVGVGAGELFF.

The chain carries TRBV28 and TRBJ1-3; D remains ambiguous. The CDR3 has 14 amino acids. The germline CDR1 and CDR2 sequences are MDHEN and SYDVKM. V lost 8 bases to trimming and J lost 0 bases, with 11 bases between them. CDR3 DNA sequence: TGTGCCAGCCTCCAGTCTGGCTCTGGAAACACCATATATTTT. This translates into CASLQSGSGNTIYF. Variable domain in full (rest from reference TRBV28 and TRBJ1-3): DVKVTQSSRYLVKRTGEKVFLECVQDMDHENMFWYRQDPGLGLRLIYFSYDVKMKEKGDIPEGYSVSREKKERFSLILESASTNQTSMYLCASLQSGSGNTIYFGEGSWLTVV.

This clone was picked up one time. The chain uses TRBV6-6 and TRBJ1-5, with D uncertain. The germline CDR1 and CDR2 sequences are MNHNY and SVGAGI (reference sequence). Trimming cost V 0 bases and J 8 bases, with 8 bases left between them. This CDR3 is 13 amino acids long. CDR3 sequence (DNA): TGTGCCAGCAGTTACTCCCCGGACGAGCCCCAGCATTTT. Translated: CASSYSPDEPQHF.

This chain joins TRBV28 and TRBJ1-1; D unclear. Germline-derived CDR1 and CDR2 are MDHEN and SYDVKM. Trimming shortened V by 5 bases and J by 1 base, and 8 bases separated the two germline ends. This CDR3 contains 13 residues. For the CDR3, the DNA is TGTGCCAGCAGTATACAAGGGAACACTGAAGCTTTCTTT. Its translation: CASSIQGNTEAFF.

A single count supports this clone. This rearrangement joins TRBV9 to TRBJ2-3; 8 bases agree with TRBD2. Germline trimming cut 0 bases from V and 1 base from J; bases unmatched to any gene: 7. Germline V gene sequence: CDR1 SGDLS, CDR2 YYNGEE. The CDR3 consists of 17 residues. CDR3 loop: CASSVGGSSGGTDTQYF. In nucleotides, the CDR3 is TGTGCCAGCAGCGTAGGTGGGAGTAGCGGGGGCACAGATACGCAGTATTTT.

The chain combines TRBV7-2 with TRBJ2-3; 8 bases are shared with TRBD1. Trimming cost V 4 bases and J 8 bases; bases outside gene matches: 2. Per germline, CDR1 SGHTA and CDR2 FQGNSA. The CDR3 is made up of 12 amino acids. CDR3 DNA: TGTGCCAGCAGCTCGACAGGGGTTACGCAGTATTTT. Translated, it gives CASSSTGVTQYF.

The chain uses TRBV6-5 and TRBJ1-2; weak D call: TRBD1 (5 bases). The CDR3 sequence is 13 residues long. CDR1 is MNHEY, CDR2 SVGAGI, per germline. V dropped 2 bases and J dropped 6 bases, with 10 bases sitting between them. The CDR3 DNA reads as TGTGCCAGCAGTTACCGAGGGACGCATGGCTACACCTTC. Its translation is CASSYRGTHGYTF.